This passage covers 27 T cell receptor beta chains from one sample sequenced in a study of T cell responses to AZD1222 COVID-19 vaccine. The assay was immunoSEQ multiplex PCR, and TCRdb's table has in-frame clones only and misses some. This sample carries about 140,000 clones, about nine tenths of them seen once, and the ten largest clones take approximately 1.3%. The material was peripheral blood, obtained 28 days after the second AZD1222 dose. The source is an adult who received the AZD1222 COVID-19 vaccine.

The chain has TRBV5-5 and TRBJ2-7, with TRBD1 identical over 7 bases. Germline values: CDR1 SGHKS, CDR2 YYEKEE (reference sequence). V was pared by 4 bases and J by 2 bases, with 12 bases of the junction left unmatched. The CDR3 contains 16 residues. CDR3 loop: CASSTGPRQGPYEQYF. DNA for the CDR3: TGTGCCAGCAGCACGGGGCCCAGACAGGGCCCCTACGAGCAGTACTTC.

This chain uses TRBV9 with TRBJ1-2, with 7 bases aligning to TRBD1. Germline V gene lookup returns CDR1 SGDLS and CDR2 YYNGEE. The CDR3 consists of 13 residues. J lost 2 bases, V lost 6 bases, and 4 bases had no gene match. The DNA for the CDR3 is TGTGCCAGCAACCCGGGACAGAACTATGGCTACACCTTC. Protein product: CASNPGQNYGYTF.

V usage is TRBV25-1 and J usage is TRBJ2-3; tentative D call: TRBD1 (5 bases). Per germline, CDR1 MGHDK and CDR2 SYGVNS. The CDR3 extends over 14 amino acids. The V end lost 3 bases, the J end lost 6 bases, and 13 bases lay between the germline ends. CDR3 residues: CASSEFGAMDTQYF. In DNA, the CDR3 is TGTGCCAGCAGTGAGTTTGGGGCCATGGATACGCAGTATTTT.

This clone was recorded once. The V gene is TRBV29-1, the J gene TRBJ1-1, with D unclear. The germline V gene has CDR1 SQVTM and CDR2 ANQGSEA. The CDR3 length is 14 residues. Trimming removed 2 bases at V and 1 base at J, with 11 bases between. DNA for the CDR3: TGCAGCGTTGAAATGCCGGGCCAGAACACTGAAGCTTTCTTT. Translation: CSVEMPGQNTEAFF.

The chain recombines TRBV7-3 with TRBJ1-2, with unresolved D. The germline CDR1 and CDR2 sequences are SGHTA and FQGTGA. The CDR3 spans 14 residues. V lost 2 bases to trimming and J lost 0 bases, with 7 bases between them. The CDR3 bases are TGTGCCAGCAGCTTAGAGCCTACTAACTATGGCTACACCTTC. This sequence encodes CASSLEPTNYGYTF.

The chain carries TRBV27 and TRBJ2-1; possible D gene TRBD2, 5 bases. CDR3 length: 14 amino acids. Germline V gene sequence: CDR1 MNHEY, CDR2 SMNVEV (reference sequence). Trimming cost V 2 bases and J 8 bases, with 13 bases left between them. This CDR3 reads CASSLMASSDEQFF. As DNA, the CDR3 is TGTGCCAGCAGTTTAATGGCTAGCTCTGATGAGCAGTTCTTC.

Turning to this clone: An end of the junction differs from the germline gene, which may be a read error. The rearrangement uses TRBV7-7 and TRBJ2-5; D remains ambiguous. CDR1 and CDR2 from the germline V gene are SSHAT and FNYEAQ (reference sequence). The CDR3 runs 14 residues. CDR3 bases: TGTGCTAGCAGCCCCCAAGGGTTCAGCGAGACCCAGTACTTC. Amino acid sequence: CASSPQGFSETQYF.

The chain joins TRBV7-2 to TRBJ1-4, with TRBD1 matching 8 bases. The CDR3 has 16 residues. Germline V gene lookup returns CDR1 SGHTA and CDR2 FQGNSA. The ends lost 4 bases at V and 2 bases at J; junction bases unmatched: 6. The CDR3: CASSYQGATTNEKLFF. The CDR3 DNA reads as TGTGCCAGCAGCTACCAGGGGGCGACGACTAATGAAAAACTGTTTTTT.

This clone was counted between two and nine times. This rearrangement joins TRBV7-9 to TRBJ2-3, with D maybe TRBD2 (6 bases). CDR1 and CDR2 (germline): SEHNR, FQNEAQ (reference sequence). CDR3 length: 17 amino acids. Trimming pared 5 bases from V and 6 bases from J, leaving 24 bases between. CDR3 sequence reads: CASSEKPGLITRDTQYF. In DNA form, the CDR3 reads TGTGCCAGCAGCGAAAAACCGGGACTCATTACCAGGGATACGCAGTATTTT.

The chain carries TRBV10-3 and TRBJ2-1, with a tentative D call TRBD2 (6 bases). The V gene's germline CDR1 is ENHRY and CDR2 SYGVKD. This CDR3 region has 15 residues. Trimming stripped 6 bases from V and 4 bases from J, with 16 bases between. The CDR3 reads CAISVSGGDYNEQFF. In nucleotides, the CDR3 is TGTGCCATCAGCGTAAGCGGAGGGGATTACAATGAGCAGTTCTTC.

The count of this clone is one. The gene calls are TRBV2 and TRBJ2-2; 7 bases agree with TRBD1. Germline CDR1 is SNHLY and CDR2 is FYNNEI. The CDR3 loop spans 16 amino acids. The V segment lost 0 bases and the J segment 4 bases; nucleotides outside the gene matches: 5. In nucleotides, the CDR3 is TGTGCCAGCAGTGAAGCGCGAGGGGGCGGCACCGGGGAGCTGTTTTTT. This encodes CASSEARGGGTGELFF.

The rearrangement joins TRBV5-1 to TRBJ2-3; 9 positions agree with TRBD2. CDR3 length: 16 amino acids. With V trimmed by 9 bases and J by 3 bases, 14 bases remained unmatched. Germline loops: CDR1 SGHRS, CDR2 YFSETQ. The chain's CDR3 is CATTTGAGGGTDTQYF. CDR3 sequence (DNA): TGCGCCACCACTACAGGAGCGGGAGGAGGAACAGATACGCAGTATTTT.

The V gene is TRBV27, the J gene TRBJ2-7; 8 bases map to TRBD2. This CDR3 is built from 17 residues. V gave up 5 bases and J gave up 6 bases; unmatched junction bases: 18. CDR1 and CDR2 (germline): MNHEY, SMNVEV (reference sequence). CDR3 DNA: TGTGCCAGCAGTCCCGACCCAGCGGGAGAGGAGGGGCTCGAGCAGTACTTC. This gives the protein CASSPDPAGEEGLEQYF.

CDR3 amino acids: CASSSAQVAGGKNEQFF. CDR3 nucleotides: TGTGCCAGCAGCTCAGCCCAGGTGGCGGGAGGTAAGAATGAGCAGTTCTTC. The J gene is TRBJ2-1, the V gene TRBV7-2; TRBD2 matches at 8 bases. The CDR3 totals 17 residues. With 4 bases clipped from V and 7 bases from J, the junction kept 15 bases outside the gene matches. From germline, CDR1 is SGHTA and CDR2 FQGNSA.

In its sample, this clone was seen a few times. The gene calls are TRBV7-9 and TRBJ2-7, with 8 bases that match TRBD2. This CDR3 is built from 16 residues. The V and J ends lost 3 bases and 3 bases, in that order; junction bases with no gene match: 10. Germline loops: CDR1 SEHNR, CDR2 FQNEAQ (reference sequence). The CDR3: CASSLSVTSEDYEQYF. Here the CDR3 DNA reads TGTGCCAGCAGCTTGTCTGTGACTAGCGAGGACTACGAGCAGTACTTC.

V usage is TRBV27 and J usage is TRBJ2-7; TRBD2 agrees at 10 bases. The CDR3 length is 15 residues. The V gene's germline CDR1 is MNHEY and CDR2 SMNVEV (reference sequence). V was pared by 2 bases and J by 3 bases, with 4 bases of the junction left unmatched. The chain's CDR3 is CASSLKPSGSYEQYF. CDR3 sequence (DNA): TGTGCCAGCAGTTTAAAGCCTAGCGGGAGCTACGAGCAGTACTTC.

The genes are TRBV6-6 and TRBJ2-5; D gene unclear. Germline CDR1 MNHNY, CDR2 SVGAGI (reference sequence). CDR3 length equals 13 residues. V gave up 5 bases and J gave up 5 bases, with 12 bases separating them. The CDR3 coding sequence is TGTGCCAGCAGTGGACGACTGGGGGAGACCCAGTACTTC. Its translation is CASSGRLGETQYF.

This chain joins TRBV4-1 and TRBJ2-3; 10 bases are shared with TRBD2. Germline V gene data show CDR1 as MGHRA and CDR2 as YSYEKL. J was trimmed by 0 bases and V by 3 bases; bases with no gene match: 6. CDR3 size: 17 residues. CDR3 in amino acids: CASSQPGLAPSTDTQYF. DNA for the CDR3: TGCGCCAGCAGCCAGCCGGGACTAGCGCCTAGCACAGATACGCAGTATTTT.

This clone was counted a single time. V is TRBV19 and J is TRBJ2-6, with D tentatively TRBD1 or TRBD2 (6 bases each). There are 18 residues in the CDR3. CDR1 is LNHDA and CDR2 is SQIVND in the germline V gene (reference sequence). V shed 6 bases and J shed 8 bases, with 26 bases lying between them. The chain's CDR3 is CASRTGQSSLGGTNVLTF. The DNA of the CDR3 is TGTGCCAGTAGAACAGGACAGTCCAGTTTAGGAGGGACCAACGTCCTGACTTTC. Together with reference TRBV19 and TRBJ2-6, the CDR3 gives the full variable domain: DGGITQSPKYLFRKEGQNVTLSCEQNLNHDAMYWYRQDPGQGLRLIYYSQIVNDFQKGDIAEGYSVSREKKESFPLTVTSAQKNPTAFYLCASRTGQSSLGGTNVLTFGAGSRLTVL.

V and J are TRBV18 and TRBJ1-5, with 10 nucleotides matching TRBD1. Germline CDR1 reads KGHSH; CDR2 reads LQKENI. The CDR3 covers 15 residues. V lost 4 bases and J lost 0; bases outside the gene matches: 0. The CDR3 spells CASSRQGASNQPQHF. The CDR3 DNA is TGTGCCAGCTCACGACAGGGGGCTAGCAATCAGCCCCAGCATTTT.

The V and J genes are TRBV19 and TRBJ2-7; 7 bases agree with TRBD2. With V trimmed by 3 bases and J by 3 bases, 5 bases remained unmatched. Germline lookup yields CDR1 LNHDA and CDR2 SQIVND (reference sequence). CDR3 length equals 14 residues. The CDR3 is CASSMARTSYEQYF. CDR3 sequence (DNA): TGTGCCAGTAGTATGGCCCGGACTAGCTACGAGCAGTACTTC.

The chain employs TRBV7-9 and TRBJ2-7; the D gene is possibly TRBD1 (5 bases). V was trimmed by 1 base and J by 2 bases, leaving 6 bases between them. The CDR3 loop spans 13 amino acids. Per the germline V gene, CDR1 is SEHNR and CDR2 is FQNEAQ (reference sequence). The CDR3 protein is CASSLGTTYEQYF. The CDR3 nucleotides read TGTGCCAGCAGCTTAGGGACAACCTACGAGCAGTACTTC.

This clone showed up just a few times. The chain joins TRBV9 to TRBJ2-2, with 7 bases lining up with TRBD2. Germline V gene sequence: CDR1 SGDLS, CDR2 YYNGEE. The CDR3 contains 19 residues. V lost 0 bases, J lost 0 bases, and 11 bases stayed unmatched. This CDR3 is CASSVGLRGIQPNTGELFF. The DNA of the CDR3 is TGTGCCAGCAGCGTAGGGTTGCGGGGGATACAGCCGAACACCGGGGAGCTGTTTTTT.

This chain joins TRBV18 and TRBJ1-3; D not certain. The ends were cut back, 3 bases at V and 4 bases at J, with 10 bases in the middle. The germline CDR1 and CDR2 sequences are KGHSH and LQKENI. The CDR3 totals 14 residues. The CDR3: CASSPRTKGNTIYF. The CDR3 DNA is TGTGCCAGCTCACCTCGTACAAAGGGAAACACCATATATTTT.

The CDR3, as DNA: TGTGCCAGCAGCCTGACTAGCGGGAGTCTTGACACCGGGGAGCTGTTTTTT. Translating it yields CASSLTSGSLDTGELFF. The chain joins TRBV13 to TRBJ2-2; 12 positions agree with TRBD2. V lost 5 bases and J lost 3; bases outside the gene matches: 7. Germline V gives CDR1 PRHDT, CDR2 FYEKMQ (reference sequence). This CDR3 region has 17 residues. Supplemented by reference TRBV13 and TRBJ2-2, the full variable domain reads AAGVIQSPRHLIKEKRETATLKCYPIPRHDTVYWYQQGPGQDPQFLISFYEKMQSDKGSIPDRFSAQQFSDYHSELNMSSLELGDSALYFCASSLTSGSLDTGELFFGEGSRLTVL.

The V and J genes are TRBV6-4 and TRBJ2-1; 12 bases are shared with TRBD2. V lost 2 bases and J lost 6; bases outside the gene matches: 8. This CDR3 region has 17 residues. Germline V gives CDR1 MRHNA, CDR2 SNTAGT. The CDR3 DNA reads as TGTGCCAGCAGTGACCCGACTAGCGGGAGAATTTGCAATGAGCAGTTCTTC. Its translation: CASSDPTSGRICNEQFF.

The V and J genes are TRBV4-3 and TRBJ1-6, with D possibly matching TRBD1 (5 bases). The CDR3 covers 17 residues. V was clipped by 0 bases and J by 0 bases, with 9 bases between them. From germline, CDR1 is LGHNA and CDR2 YSLEER. The CDR3 coding sequence is TGCGCCAGCAGCCAAGACAGGGAGAGCTCCTATAATTCACCCCTCCACTTT. It translates to CASSQDRESSYNSPLHF.